This TCR beta chain was sequenced for a study of OX40 agonist ivuxolimab in advanced cancers. Study context: Three dose-escalation patients had partial responses: one with hepatocellular carcinoma and two with cutaneous melanoma. Findings and caveats of the study: In the 0.1 to 3.0 mg/kg range, CD4+ and CD8+ blood T cells had expanded clonally by week 6.

The CDR3 is 16 amino acids. Trimming took off 2 bases at V and 2 bases at J, with 15 bases between the two ends. CDR1 is SGHRS, CDR2 YFSETQ, per germline. This clone was counted once. Its cognate antigen is unknown. Generated by immunoSEQ multiplex PCR, the TCRdb table keeps only in-frame clones and is missing some. The repertoire holds about 61,000 clones, with roughly four fifths as singletons. Blood sampling took place at baseline, cycle 4 day 1, and cycle 7 day 1. The receptor's source is an adult with an advanced solid tumor such as melanoma, head and neck, liver or kidney cancer. The material was CD4+ or CD8+ T cells sorted from blood, obtained in a trial of the OX40 agonist ivuxolimab. The chain links TRBV5-1 to TRBJ2-3; no clear D gene. The CDR3: CASSLLPPTTTDTQYF. In nucleotides, the CDR3 is TGCGCCAGCAGCTTACTTCCCCCTACCACCACAGATACGCAGTATTTT.